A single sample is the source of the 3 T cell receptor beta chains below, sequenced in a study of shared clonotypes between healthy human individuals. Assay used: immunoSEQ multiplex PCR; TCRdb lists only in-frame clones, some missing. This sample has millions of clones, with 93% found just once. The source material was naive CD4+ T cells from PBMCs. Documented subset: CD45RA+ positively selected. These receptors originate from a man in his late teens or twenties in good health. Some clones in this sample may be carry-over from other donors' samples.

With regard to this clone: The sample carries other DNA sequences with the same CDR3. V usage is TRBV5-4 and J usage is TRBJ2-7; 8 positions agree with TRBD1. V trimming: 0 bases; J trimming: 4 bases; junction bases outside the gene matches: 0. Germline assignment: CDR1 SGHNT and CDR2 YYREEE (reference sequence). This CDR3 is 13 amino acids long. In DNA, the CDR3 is TGTGCCAGCAGCTTGGACAGGGGGTACGAGCAGTACTTC. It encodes CASSLDRGYEQYF.

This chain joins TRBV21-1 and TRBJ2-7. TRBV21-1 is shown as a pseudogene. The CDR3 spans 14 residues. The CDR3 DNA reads TGTGCCAGCAGCAATTTCCGACCCAACTACGAGCAGTACTTC. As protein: CASSNFRPNYEQYF.

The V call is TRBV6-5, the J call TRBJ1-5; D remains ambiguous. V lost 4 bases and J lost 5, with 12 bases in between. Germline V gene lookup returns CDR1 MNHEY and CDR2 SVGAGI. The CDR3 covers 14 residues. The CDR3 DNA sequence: TGTGCCAGCAGTTTTTTCGTGGGTTATCAGCCCCAGCATTTT. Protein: CASSFFVGYQPQHF.